This entry describes one TCR beta chain. Trimming removed 7 bases from V and 0 bases from J, with 12 bases in between. The CDR3 is made up of 14 amino acids. Germline V gene sequence: CDR1 MNHEY, CDR2 SVGAGI. This sample is drawn from a study of blood T cell repertoires in COVID-19. Study information: Nucleic acid was either cDNA or gDNA, and it came from T cells, B-cell-depleted T cells, or PBMCs.

Assay: immunoSEQ multiplex PCR; the TCRdb copy retains only in-frame clones and omits some. This sample has about 49,000 clones, with roughly 90% found just once. Sequences were obtained from peripheral blood. The sequence derives from a human donor in a cohort sampled during active COVID-19. The chain has TRBV6-5 and TRBJ1-1; the D gene is possibly TRBD1 (5 bases). The CDR3: CASKIDSLNTEAFF. CDR3 sequence (DNA): TGTGCCAGCAAAATTGACAGCCTGAACACTGAAGCTTTCTTT.